A single sample is the source of the 3 T cell receptor beta chains below, sequenced in a study of beta chain features in type 1 diabetes (dated by TCRdb to about 2018). Library construction relied on the immunoSEQ multiplex PCR assay. The entire amount of isolated RNA was reverse transcribed using the High Capacity cDNA Reverse Transcription Kit, so the sequenced TCRB transcripts were expressed ones. TCRdb took this table from immuneACCESS and kept in-frame rearrangements with V and J called. Such tables lack part of the clones; where checked against another copy, unresolved V genes explain under half of the gap, and the rest is unexplained. Counted in this sample were more than 300,000 clones; 9.5% to 10% of them appeared once. The ten largest clones capture roughly 0.54% of the sample. These receptors' antigens are unknown. Paper-wide results and their limitations: A moderate but significant shortening of TCRB CDR3 length was observed in type 1 diabetes patients in all four CD4+ subsets.

Sequenced: central memory CD4+ T cells from blood. These receptors were taken from a man aged 25 to 45 with type 1 diabetes.

J is TRBJ2-7 and V is TRBV5-6; D is tentatively TRBD1 or TRBD2 (5 bases each). V dropped 4 bases and J dropped 2 bases, with 10 bases sitting between them. Germline CDR1 reads SGHDT; CDR2 reads YYEEEE. There are 13 residues in the CDR3. CDR3 nucleotides: TGTGCCAGCAGCATGGGACGACCCTACGAGCAGTACTTC. It specifies CASSMGRPYEQYF.

The chain combines TRBV5-1 with TRBJ2-7, with no clear D. CDR3 length equals 19 residues. Germline values: CDR1 SGHRS, CDR2 YFSETQ. The ends were cut back, 0 bases at V and 4 bases at J, with 26 bases in the middle. CDR3 sequence: CASSLAVPRTIKLTYEQYF. CDR3 nucleotides: TGCGCCAGCAGCTTGGCTGTTCCGCGAACCATCAAGCTCACATACGAGCAGTACTTC.

This chain joins TRBV2 and TRBJ2-7; a possible D gene is TRBD1 (6 bases). The CDR3 is 13 amino acids. Germline V gives CDR1 SNHLY, CDR2 FYNNEI. V was clipped by 5 bases and J by 1 base, with 9 bases between them. The CDR3 region is CASSQGLSYEQYF. For the CDR3, the DNA is TGTGCCAGCAGTCAGGGGCTGTCCTACGAGCAGTACTTC.